The rows below give T cell receptor beta chains drawn from one sample of a study of metastatic and nonmetastatic thyroid tumors. TCRdb re-called clones via MiXCR from the PCR reads. Among tens of thousands of clones listed, about 12% were seen once. The sequencing input was blood. These TCRs come from a female donor with papillary thyroid cancer or a benign thyroid nodule (not recorded which). Some clones in this sample may be carry-over from other donors' samples. The CDR3 runs from the conserved cysteine through the conserved F or W. Fields, in order: clone size, J gene, D gene, CDR3 length, V gene, CDR3 protein, CDR3 DNA. The D gene is left open where the match is weak. Not every row has a clone size; where given, it reads once, few, many or a size class.

medium-sized,TRBJ1-1,NA,14,TRBV28,CASTMDGWNTEAFF,TGTGCCAGCACCATGGACGGATGGAACACTGAAGCTTTCTTT
many,TRBJ1-2,TRBD1,14,TRBV7-9,CASSLRGTGSGYTF,TGTGCCAGCAGCTTGAGAGGGACAGGGTCTGGCTACACCTTC
medium-sized,TRBJ2-5,TRBD2,15,TRBV6-4,CASSTGTSGEETQYF,TGTGCCAGCAGTACCGGGACTAGCGGGGAAGAGACCCAGTACTTC
few,TRBJ2-2,NA,15,TRBV5-6,CASSSATANTGELFF,TGTGCCAGCAGCTCGGCTACCGCGAACACCGGGGAGCTGTTTTTT
many,TRBJ1-1,TRBD1,15,TRBV5-1,CASSLAAGGDTEAFF,TGCGCCAGCAGCTTGGCCGCAGGGGGGGATACTGAAGCTTTCTTT
few,TRBJ2-5,TRBD2,15,TRBV9,CASSVGRGKKETQYF,TGTGCCAGCAGCGTAGGGCGGGGGAAAAAAGAGACCCAGTACTTC
many,TRBJ2-7,NA,13,TRBV28,CASSLSQRDEQYF,TGTGCCAGCAGTTTAAGCCAGAGAGACGAGCAGTACTTC
few,TRBJ1-2,NA,15,TRBV24-1,CAISDSLIQNYGYTF,TGTGCCATCAGTGATTCGCTCATCCAGAACTATGGCTACACCTTC
many,TRBJ1-1,NA,14,TRBV19,CASSIGRTNTEAFF,TGTGCCAGTAGTATCGGAAGGACGAACACTGAAGCTTTCTTT
few,TRBJ2-1,TRBD2,14,TRBV19,CASSIWLADNEQFF,TGTGCCAGTAGTATCTGGCTAGCGGATAATGAGCAGTTCTTC
many,TRBJ2-7,TRBD2,18,TRBV4-2,CASSQEGRGRRDFYEQYF,TGTGCCAGCAGCCAAGAAGGGAGGGGTCGGCGGGACTTCTACGAGCAGTACTTC
medium-sized,TRBJ2-7,TRBD1,14,TRBV27,CASSYQGQTYEQYF,TGTGCCAGCAGTTACCAGGGACAGACCTACGAGCAGTACTTC
many,TRBJ2-1,TRBD2,17,TRBV4-2,CASSPVGLAVNYNEQFF,TGTGCCAGCAGCCCTGTGGGGCTAGCGGTTAACTACAATGAGCAGTTCTTC
NA,TRBJ1-2,TRBD1,14,TRBV5-6,CASSIRDRAGGYTF,TGTGCCAGCAGCATCCGGGACAGGGCCGGCGGCTACACCTTC
NA,TRBJ2-3,TRBD2,16,TRBV6-4,CASIDSGRHDTDTQYF,TGTGCCAGCATTGACTCCGGGAGGCACGACACAGATACTCAGTATTTT
medium-sized,TRBJ1-2,TRBD1,13,TRBV6-1,CASSFPGGRGYTF,TGTGCCAGCAGTTTTCCAGGGGGCAGAGGCTACACCTTC
many,TRBJ2-2,TRBD2,19,TRBV6-6,CASKDPPAGGPGNTGELFF,TGTGCCTCCAAGGACCCCCCCGCGGGGGGGCCGGGGAACACCGGGGAGCTGTTTTTT
medium-sized,TRBJ1-2,NA,12,TRBV6-5,CASSYRGGGYTF,TGTGCCAGCAGTTACCGGGGCGGCGGCTACACCTTC
many,TRBJ2-1,TRBD2,16,TRBV4-1,CASSQVGRAAYNEQFF,TGCGCCAGCAGCCAAGTCGGGAGGGCCGCCTACAATGAGCAGTTCTTC
many,TRBJ1-2,NA,13,TRBV10-2,CASSLETMVGYTF,TGCGCCAGCAGTCTGGAGACCATGGTTGGCTACACCTTC
NA,TRBJ1-1,NA,14,TRBV7-2,CARSVAGPITEAFF,TGTGCCAGGAGCGTCGCAGGGCCCATCACTGAAGCTTTCTTT
many,TRBJ2-1,TRBD1,13,TRBV19,CASLQRGHNEQFF,TGTGCCAGCCTTCAGAGGGGGCATAATGAGCAGTTCTTC
few,TRBJ1-2,TRBD1,13,TRBV6-2/TRBV6-3,CASTRDSSYGYAF,TGTGCCAGCACCCGGGACAGCAGCTATGGCTATGCCTTC
NA,TRBJ2-1,NA,17,TRBV6-5,CASSVQSMAFPLNEQFF,TGTGCCAGCAGCGTCCAATCTATGGCGTTCCCACTGAATGAGCAGTTCTTC
NA,TRBJ2-2,NA,18,TRBV28,CASRDLIWGHGPPGELFF,TGTGCCAGCAGAGACCTGATTTGGGGACATGGTCCCCCTGGGGAGCTCTTTTTT
many,TRBJ2-2,TRBD2,16,TRBV11-1,CASSTLAGEYTGELFF,TGTGCCAGCAGCACTCTAGCGGGCGAATACACCGGGGAGCTGTTTTTT
medium-sized,TRBJ1-3,TRBD1,11,TRBV27,CASSGDRGIYF,TGTGCCAGCAGTGGGGACAGAGGCATATATTTT
many,TRBJ1-1,NA,15,TRBV5-4,CASSPRAGGNTEAFF,TGTGCCAGCAGCCCCCGGGCCGGGGGGAACACTGAAGCTTTCTTT
few,TRBJ2-7,NA,13,TRBV6-1,CASSSLSGYEQYF,TGTGCCAGCAGTTCCCTATCGGGCTACGAGCAGTACTTC
many,TRBJ2-5,NA,16,TRBV12-5,CASGLETGPTSETQYF,TGTGCTAGTGGTTTGGAAACGGGACCGACCTCGGAGACCCAGTACTTC
few,TRBJ2-7,TRBD2,15,TRBV6-1,CASSEVASGSYEQYF,TGTGCCAGCAGTGAAGTGGCTAGCGGGAGCTACGAGCAGTACTTC
many,TRBJ2-7,NA,16,TRBV3-1,CASSQGSGDLFYEQYF,TGTGCCAGCAGCCAAGGATCAGGGGACCTCTTCTACGAGCAGTACTTC
many,TRBJ1-5,TRBD1,15,TRBV4-3,CASSQLHGQGQPQHF,TGCGCCAGCAGCCAACTCCACGGACAGGGACAGCCCCAGCATTTT
many,TRBJ2-7,NA,15,TRBV9,CASSVEGGPAYEQYF,TGTGCCAGCAGCGTAGAAGGTGGCCCTGCCTACGAGCAGTACTTC
many,TRBJ2-2,NA,13,TRBV7-2,CASSLLEAGELFF,TGTGCCAGCAGCCTCTTAGAGGCCGGGGAGCTGTTTTTT
NA,TRBJ2-6,TRBD2,17,TRBV5-1,CASSPGLAAFWANVLTF,TGCGCCAGCAGCCCCGGACTAGCAGCATTTTGGGCCAACGTCCTGACTTTC
medium-sized,TRBJ2-7,NA,10,TRBV6-2/TRBV6-3,CASRDYEQYF,TGTGCCAGCAGGGACTACGAGCAGTACTTC
many,TRBJ1-5,NA,16,TRBV20-1,CSASGQAEYSNQPQHF,TGCAGTGCCAGCGGGCAGGCGGAATATAGCAATCAGCCCCAGCATTTT
many,TRBJ2-3,NA,12,TRBV3-1,CASGRQSDTQYF,TGTGCCAGCGGGCGTCAGTCAGATACGCAGTATTTT
many,TRBJ2-7,TRBD2,17,TRBV7-3,CASSPTGLAGGPGEQYF,TGTGCCAGCAGCCCCACGGGACTAGCGGGAGGGCCGGGTGAGCAGTACTTC
many,TRBJ2-1,TRBD2,15,TRBV7-3,CASSNGLAGPNEQFF,TGTGCCAGCAGCAACGGGTTAGCGGGACCGAATGAGCAGTTCTTC
many,TRBJ1-1,NA,12,TRBV19,CASSPRAGLAFF,TGTGCCAGTAGTCCGCGGGCCGGTCTAGCTTTCTTT